This T cell receptor (beta chain) was identified during a study of siplizumab effects on memory and regulatory T cells. Using immunoSEQ multiplex PCR, the repertoire was profiled, and TCRdb retains in-frame clones only, with some absent. The table includes over 65,000 clones, approximately 95% detected once. CDR3 size: 12 residues. Germline values: CDR1 LNHDA, CDR2 SQIVND (reference sequence). The germline V and J ends were trimmed by 4 bases and 8 bases, with 9 bases remaining between them. Source material: CD8+ T cells sorted from blood. This sequence originates from a human donor in good health. The rearrangement uses TRBV19 and TRBJ2-1; no firm D call. The CDR3 region has the DNA TGTGCCAGTAGTACCACTCACTATGAGCAGTTCTTC. Amino acids: CASSTTHYEQFF.